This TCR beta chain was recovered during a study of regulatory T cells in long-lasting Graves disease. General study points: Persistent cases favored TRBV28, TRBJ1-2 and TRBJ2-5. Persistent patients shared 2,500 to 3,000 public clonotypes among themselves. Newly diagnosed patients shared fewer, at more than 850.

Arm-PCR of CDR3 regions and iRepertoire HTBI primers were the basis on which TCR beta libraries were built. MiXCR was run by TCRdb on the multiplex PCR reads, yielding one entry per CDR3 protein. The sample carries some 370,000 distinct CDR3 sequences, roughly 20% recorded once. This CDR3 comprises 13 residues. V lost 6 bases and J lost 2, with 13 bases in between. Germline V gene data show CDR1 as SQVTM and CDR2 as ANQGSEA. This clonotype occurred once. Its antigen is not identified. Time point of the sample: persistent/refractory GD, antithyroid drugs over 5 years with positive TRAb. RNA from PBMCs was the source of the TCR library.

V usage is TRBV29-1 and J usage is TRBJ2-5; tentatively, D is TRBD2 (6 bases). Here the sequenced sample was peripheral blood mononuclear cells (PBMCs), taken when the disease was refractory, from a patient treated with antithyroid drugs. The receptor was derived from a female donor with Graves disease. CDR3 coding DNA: TGCAGCGTGGCGGGACTGCAACAAGAGACCCAGTACTTC. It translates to CSVAGLQQETQYF.